Listed here are 7 T cell receptor beta chains from one sample, sequenced in a study of preoperative IRX-2 immunotherapy in early breast cancer. Treatment described: preoperative locoregional IRX-2 cytokine immunotherapy. Libraries were prepared by immunoSEQ multiplex PCR; TCRdb keeps only in-frame clonotypes and omits some of them. This sample has approximately 30,000 clones; roughly 86% occur once, and the top ten carry around 1.6%. This specimen consisted of tumor tissue, obtained after IRX-2 immunotherapy. These TCRs come from a human donor with breast cancer.

This clone was counted a single time. V usage is TRBV11-3 and J usage is TRBJ2-7; 7 nucleotides agree with TRBD1. CDR3 length: 15 residues. The V gene end was trimmed by 4 bases and the J gene end by 5 bases; junction bases not matched to a gene: 11. Germline CDR1 SGHNT, CDR2 YENEEA. DNA for the CDR3: TGTGCCAGCAGCTCCTGGCCGACAGGGCAAGACGAGCAGTACGTC. Its translation is CASSSWPTGQDEQYV.

For the CDR3, the DNA is TGTGCCAGCAGCCTTTGGTCTTCGAACACTGAAGCTTTCTTT. This encodes CASSLWSSNTEAFF. The chain recombines TRBV14 with TRBJ1-1; D is uncertain. Germline V CDR1 and CDR2: SGHDN, FVKESK. This CDR3 region has 14 residues. Deletions cut 4 bases from V and 1 base from J, with 10 bases between. The full variable domain, rest sourced from reference TRBV14 and TRBJ1-1, is EAGVTQFPSHSVIEKGQTVTLRCDPISGHDNLYWYRRVMGKEIKFLLHFVKESKQDESGMPNNRFLAERTGGTYSTLKVQPAELEDSGVYFCASSLWSSNTEAFFGQGTRLTVV.

A word on this clone: The germline gene is not matched at one end of the junction; a read error may be the cause. V and J are TRBV15 and TRBJ1-1; the D gene is possibly TRBD1 (6 bases). Germline lookup yields CDR1 LNHNV and CDR2 YYDKDF (reference sequence). This CDR3 comprises 14 residues. This CDR3 is CASSLEAGVTEAFF. The CDR3 nucleotides read TGTGCCAGCAGCTTAGAGGCAGGGGTCACTGAAGCTTTCTTT.

This clone was detected only a few times. The CDR3 reads CASSNRDRDNTIYF. The CDR3 region has the DNA TGTGCCAGCAGTAACCGGGACAGGGACAACACCATATATTTT. The chain links TRBV6-8 to TRBJ1-3, with 9 bases that match TRBD1. The CDR3 contains 14 residues. Germline CDR1 reads MNHGY; CDR2 reads SAAAGT. Trimming took 5 bases from V and 7 from J; bases not matched to a gene: 6.

The rearrangement joins TRBV6-8 to TRBJ1-1; 9 bases map to TRBD1. CDR1 MNHGY and CDR2 SAAAGT come from the germline V gene. This CDR3 is 14 amino acids long. The V gene end was trimmed by 10 bases and the J gene end by 4 bases; junction bases not matched to a gene: 10. CDR3 residues: CAIRTGAVGTEAFF. CDR3 sequence (DNA): TGTGCCATCCGGACAGGGGCTGTCGGCACTGAAGCTTTCTTT.

The genes are TRBV6-8 and TRBJ2-7; 10 positions match TRBD2. This CDR3 spans 13 amino acids. The ends lost 6 bases at V and 4 bases at J; junction bases unmatched: 3. Germline CDR1 and CDR2: MNHGY and SAAAGT. CDR3 nucleotide sequence: TGTGCCAGCAGGGGGACTAGCGCGTACGAGCAGTACTTC. This encodes CASRGTSAYEQYF.

The rearrangement joins TRBV28 to TRBJ2-6; D is undetermined. The germline V gene encodes CDR1 MDHEN and CDR2 SYDVKM. V was cut by 4 bases and J by 6 bases, with 10 bases left in between. The CDR3 runs 14 residues. CDR3: CASSWAVEANVLTF. CDR3 coding DNA: TGTGCCAGCAGTTGGGCCGTTGAGGCCAACGTCCTGACTTTC. The full variable domain, completed using reference TRBV28 and TRBJ2-6, is DVKVTQSSRYLVKRTGEKVFLECVQDMDHENMFWYRQDPGLGLRLIYFSYDVKMKEKGDIPEGYSVSREKKERFSLILESASTNQTSMYLCASSWAVEANVLTFGAGSRLTVL.